The rows below give T cell receptor beta chains drawn from one sample of a study of blood T cell repertoires in COVID-19. The table came from immunoSEQ multiplex PCR; TCRdb's copy has only in-frame clones and leaves some out. Altogether about 40,000 clones are present, approximately 85% being singletons, with the ten largest covering roughly an eighth. The sequenced sample consisted of peripheral blood. Receptor source: a human donor in a cohort sampled during active COVID-19. Each CDR3 is given without its conserved first and last residue.

>TRBV10-3|TRBJ1-5
AISETGQAALSNQPQH
>TRBV2|TRBJ1-5
ASSVPKGTGSFPGNQPQH
>TRBV5-8|TRBJ1-2
ANFRDRANYGYT
>TRBV6-5|TRBJ2-3
ASRQTGGRAATQY
>TRBV9|TRBJ1-6
ASSAQTGPNSPLH
>TRBV5-4|TRBJ1-2
ASSLGGTYGYT
>TRBV5-5|TRBJ1-4
ASSLGGPGQGISNEKLF
>TRBV7-3|TRBJ2-1
ASSLTGGPRNEQF
>TRBV27|TRBJ1-6
ASSPLQGSYNSPLH
>TRBV7-6|TRBJ2-1
ASSFLSGGAWDEQF
>TRBV5-1|TRBJ1-1
ASSLEQTEAF
>TRBV3-1/TRBV3-2|TRBJ2-7
ASSHRGLAGGSSYEQY
>TRBV12-3/TRBV12-4|TRBJ2-5
ASSRQGGETQY
>TRBV6-6|TRBJ2-7
ASSPGGGQGRNEQY
>TRBV7-2|TRBJ1-3
ASSLDGTLGNTIY
>TRBV7-8|TRBJ1-5
ASSSVGGDQPQH
>TRBV4-2|TRBJ2-1
ASSQDRRGLAGSTF
>TRBV15|TRBJ2-5
ATSTPSGGVETQY